Shown below are 22 T cell receptor beta chains from a single sample sequenced in a study of blood T cell repertoires in COVID-19. Sequencing used immunoSEQ multiplex PCR; TCRdb keeps in-frame clones, though not all of them. The table has under 200,000 clones, about 83% seen once. Sequenced: peripheral blood. These TCRs come from a woman aged 70-85 years with COVID-19, enrolled during active disease.

The genes are TRBV28 and TRBJ2-1; 10 bases agree with TRBD2. Germline V gene sequence: CDR1 MDHEN, CDR2 SYDVKM. Trimming cost V 5 bases and J 0 bases; bases outside gene matches: 13. The CDR3 is 19 amino acids. The CDR3 region is CASSPQGASGGHSYNEQFF. The CDR3 DNA follows: TGTGCCAGCAGTCCCCAAGGGGCTAGCGGGGGCCACTCCTACAATGAGCAGTTCTTC.

Concerning this clone: One end of the junction does not line up with germline, which may come from a read error. The CDR3 DNA reads as TGTGCTAGCAGTGGTCCGGGACAGGGGCGCCCTCTGAACACTGAAGCTTTCTTT. Protein: CASSGPGQGRPLNTEAFF. This chain joins TRBV6-1 and TRBJ1-1; 10 nucleotides line up with TRBD1. This CDR3 has 18 amino acids. Germline CDR1 MNHNS, CDR2 SASEGT.

The chain couples TRBV5-1 to TRBJ1-4; 7 nucleotides agree with TRBD1. Per the germline V gene, CDR1 is SGHRS and CDR2 is YFSETQ. The CDR3 extends over 14 amino acids. J gave up 7 bases and V 4 bases, and 7 bases lay outside the gene matches. The CDR3 region has the DNA TGCGCCAGCAGCCTGGGACAGAGTTTTGAAAAACTGTTTTTT. It specifies CASSLGQSFEKLFF.

The chain combines TRBV5-8 with TRBJ1-1; D might be TRBD1 (6 bases). Germline V CDR1 and CDR2: SGHTS, YDEGEE. The CDR3 covers 12 residues. Between the trimmed V and J ends, which lost 8 bases and 3 bases, there was a span of 11 bases. In DNA, the CDR3 is TGTGCCAGTGGGGGCAGTTACACTGAAGCTTTCTTT. It encodes CASGGSYTEAFF.

The chain combines TRBV6-6 with TRBJ1-3; D unresolved. The length of the CDR3 is 15 residues. Germline CDR1 and CDR2: MNHNY and SVGAGI (reference sequence). Trimming removed 4 bases from V and 0 bases from J, with 10 bases in between. The CDR3 nucleotides are TGTGCCAGCAGTTCCACGGGGATCTCTGGAAACACCATATATTTT. It translates to CASSSTGISGNTIYF.

The chain couples TRBV6-5 to TRBJ1-3, with TRBD1 matching 9 bases. Trimming at V came to 7 bases and at J to 2 bases, leaving 6 bases not matched to a gene. CDR1 is MNHEY and CDR2 is SVGAGI in the germline V gene. The CDR3 contains 15 residues. This chain's CDR3 is CASIPWTGAGNTIYF. The CDR3 DNA reads TGTGCCAGCATCCCATGGACAGGGGCTGGAAACACCATATATTTT.

The chain uses TRBV5-1 and TRBJ2-1; TRBD2 matches at 14 bases. Trimming at V came to 7 bases and at J to 7 bases, leaving 4 bases not matched to a gene. CDR3 length equals 14 residues. Germline CDR1 is SGHRS and CDR2 is YFSETQ. The CDR3 region has the DNA TGCGCCAGCCTCCGGACTAGCGGGGGGAATGAGCAGTTCTTC. It encodes CASLRTSGGNEQFF. Complete variable domain (other parts from reference TRBV5-1 and TRBJ2-1): KAGVTQTPRYLIKTRGQQVTLSCSPISGHRSVSWYQQTPGQGLQFLFEYFSETQRNKGNFPGRFSGRQFSNSRSEMNVSTLELGDSALYLCASLRTSGGNEQFFGPGTRLTVL.

The chain joins TRBV3-1 (or the pseudogene TRBV3-2) to TRBJ2-5; D is perhaps TRBD2 (7 bases). The germline CDR1 and CDR2 sequences are LGHDT and YNNKEL (reference sequence). V was cut by 4 bases and J by 5 bases, with 17 bases left in between. This CDR3 has 15 amino acids. CDR3 amino acids: CASSPTRGASETQYF. The CDR3 nucleotides are TGTGCCAGCAGCCCCACCCGGGGGGCCTCGGAGACCCAGTACTTC.

The chain employs TRBV5-1 and TRBJ1-1; D not resolved. The CDR3 runs 12 residues. The germline V gene encodes CDR1 SGHRS and CDR2 YFSETQ. V lost 2 bases to trimming and J lost 5 bases, with 7 bases between them. The CDR3 DNA is TGCGCCAGCAGCTTTGGCGGGACTGAAGCTTTCTTT. It encodes CASSFGGTEAFF. Full variable domain (missing parts from reference TRBV5-1 and TRBJ1-1): KAGVTQTPRYLIKTRGQQVTLSCSPISGHRSVSWYQQTPGQGLQFLFEYFSETQRNKGNFPGRFSGRQFSNSRSEMNVSTLELGDSALYLCASSFGGTEAFFGQGTRLTVV.

This chain joins TRBV5-1 and TRBJ2-5; 10 bases are a match to TRBD1. J lost 5 bases, V lost 4 bases, and 11 bases had no gene match. In germline, CDR1 is SGHRS, CDR2 YFSETQ. The CDR3 runs 16 residues. The CDR3 DNA reads TGCGCCAGCAGCCACCGGACAGGGGGAAGTGAGGAGACCCAGTACTTC. It is translated as CASSHRTGGSEETQYF.

The chain links TRBV5-6 to TRBJ1-2; maybe TRBD1 (5 bases). Trimming left V 4 bases short and J 0 bases short, with 13 bases between. CDR1 and CDR2 from the germline V gene are SGHDT and YYEEEE. The CDR3 covers 15 residues. The CDR3 DNA follows: TGTGCCAGCAGCCCACGCTTGACAGCTAACTATGGCTACACCTTC. It specifies CASSPRLTANYGYTF.

The chain couples TRBV18 to TRBJ1-2; perhaps TRBD1 as D (5 bases). The CDR3 is 17 amino acids. The V gene's germline CDR1 is KGHSH and CDR2 LQKENI. The germline V and J ends were trimmed by 0 bases and 4 bases, with 18 bases remaining between them. CDR3: CASSPPGHGGSAYGYTF. The CDR3 nucleotides read TGTGCCAGCTCACCACCGGGCCACGGGGGATCCGCCTATGGCTACACCTTC.

This clone was counted a single time. V usage is TRBV4-2 and J usage is TRBJ2-5; possibly TRBD1 for D (6 bases). V was clipped by 1 base and J by 7 bases, with 16 bases between them. Germline lookup yields CDR1 LGHNA and CDR2 YNFKEQ. The CDR3 length is 15 residues. CDR3 residues: CASSQVYRDARTQYF. The CDR3 DNA follows: TGTGCCAGCAGCCAAGTCTACAGGGATGCGAGGACCCAGTACTTC.

The CDR3 nucleotides are TGTGCCAGCAGTGTGTCCAGAAACACCGGGGAGCTGTTTTTT. It codes for CASSVSRNTGELFF. The chain is built from TRBV2 and TRBJ2-2; no clear D gene. The germline CDR1 and CDR2 sequences are SNHLY and FYNNEI. This CDR3 contains 14 residues. The germline V and J ends were trimmed by 4 bases and 2 bases, with 8 bases remaining between them.

The chain links TRBV3-1 (or the pseudogene TRBV3-2) to TRBJ1-5, with 8 nucleotides matching TRBD1. The CDR3 length is 15 residues. CDR1 and CDR2 (germline): LGHDT, YNNKEL (reference sequence). The V segment lost 11 bases and the J segment 6 bases; nucleotides outside the gene matches: 15. The CDR3 coding sequence is TGTGCCCACGGGTCAGGACAGGGATTCATTCAGCCCCAGCATTTT. Translation: CAHGSGQGFIQPQHF.

This rearrangement joins TRBV29-1 to TRBJ1-3; D ambiguous. The CDR3 contains 16 residues. V shed 1 base and J shed 0 bases, with 13 bases lying between them. CDR1 is SQVTM and CDR2 is ANQGSEA in the germline V gene. DNA of the CDR3: TGCAGCGTTGAAGTTGAGCGTAGGTCCTCTGGAAACACCATATATTTT. Translation: CSVEVERRSSGNTIYF.

This chain connects TRBV18 to TRBJ2-7, with a weak D call TRBD1 (5 bases). Germline CDR1 and CDR2: KGHSH and LQKENI. Between the trimmed V and J ends, which lost 2 bases and 7 bases, there was a span of 9 bases. The CDR3 has 12 amino acids. In DNA, the CDR3 is TGTGCCAGCTCACCAAACAGACAGGAGCAGTACTTC. This sequence encodes CASSPNRQEQYF.

The chain has TRBV5-1 and TRBJ2-1, with 10 nucleotides matching TRBD1. The CDR3 is 15 amino acids. V shed 5 bases, J shed 7 bases, and the junction held 9 bases outside the gene matches. CDR1 and CDR2 from the germline V gene are SGHRS and YFSETQ. The CDR3 protein is CASRTGGDLGNEQFF. The CDR3 region has the DNA TGCGCCAGCAGGACAGGGGGCGACTTAGGTAATGAGCAGTTCTTC.

CDR3 sequence (DNA): TGTGCCAGCAGTCGGGACACGGAGGCCTATGGCTACACCTTC. Translating gives CASSRDTEAYGYTF. The rearrangement joins TRBV2 to TRBJ1-2; D possibly corresponds to TRBD1 (6 bases). CDR3 length: 14 amino acids. V lost 5 bases and J lost 4, with 14 bases in between. Germline loops: CDR1 SNHLY, CDR2 FYNNEI. Filled out from reference TRBV2 and TRBJ1-2, the complete variable domain reads EPEVTQTPSHQVTQMGQEVILRCVPISNHLYFYWYRQILGQKVEFLVSFYNNEISEKSEIFDDQFSVERPDGSNFTLKIRSTKLEDSAMYFCASSRDTEAYGYTFGSGTRLTVV.

The V gene is TRBV29-1, the J gene TRBJ2-3, with D tentatively TRBD1 (5 bases). Trimming shortened V by 7 bases and J by 1 base, and 9 bases separated the two germline ends. Germline lookup yields CDR1 SQVTM and CDR2 ANQGSEA. CDR3 length: 12 amino acids. The CDR3 loop is CSAKTGTDTQYF. DNA of the CDR3: TGCAGCGCTAAGACAGGCACAGATACGCAGTATTTT.

Here the CDR3 reads CASNLPGGYTF. The CDR3 DNA follows: TGTGCCAGCAACCTTCCCGGTGGCTACACCTTC. The chain couples TRBV9 to TRBJ1-2; D not resolved. V lost 6 bases and J lost 7, with 10 bases in between. Germline CDR1 and CDR2: SGDLS and YYNGEE. This CDR3 is 11 amino acids long.

This clone was found a few times. The gene calls are TRBV7-9 and TRBJ1-3; D gene ambiguous. Germline V gene lookup returns CDR1 SEHNR and CDR2 FQNEAQ (reference sequence). Trimming removed 5 bases at V and 2 bases at J, with 10 bases between. The CDR3 is made up of 14 amino acids. In DNA form, the CDR3 reads TGTGCCAGCAGCCCCAGAGGAACTGGAAACACCATATATTTT. Translating it yields CASSPRGTGNTIYF.